The present entry profiles one T cell receptor (beta chain) with its context. The length of the CDR3 is 14 residues. From germline, CDR1 is SSHAT and CDR2 FNYEAQ (reference sequence). V gave up 5 bases and J gave up 5 bases, with 15 bases separating them. The data were obtained in a study of T cell repertoires and Cas9 in healthy adults. Profiled with immunoSEQ multiplex PCR; TCRdb holds only in-frame clones, not every one. The profile covers more than 20,000 clones, with 85% to 95% appearing a single time and about 0.9% taken by the ten largest. The TCR was taken from a human donor in good health. The source material was CD4+ effector T cells (CD127+, CD25-, CD137-, CD154-) from PBMCs; culture status not recorded. The chain couples TRBV7-7 to TRBJ1-2, with D maybe TRBD1 (5 bases). The CDR3 loop reads CASSPLRGVYGYTF. CDR3 in DNA: TGTGCCAGCAGCCCGTTAAGGGGAGTATATGGCTACACCTTC.